This T cell receptor beta chain is from a study of T cells in Graves' hyperthyroidism and ophthalmopathy. Trimming left V 2 bases short and J 3 bases short, with 7 bases between. The CDR3 loop spans 13 amino acids. Per germline, CDR1 MRHNA and CDR2 SNTAGT. This clonotype has only a few counts. Its matching antigen is unknown. What was amplified from RNA transcripts were TCR beta CDR3 regions. The HTBI primer set was used in a first-round RT-PCR of the TCR CDR3. Via MiXCR, TCRdb re-called the multiplex PCR reads, giving one row per CDR3 protein. The sample has about 350,000 distinct CDR3 sequences, about 15% seen once. Study results and limitations: A model built on 13 V-J features separated ophthalmopathy from stable hyperthyroidism.

V usage is TRBV6-4 and J usage is TRBJ2-5; D is unclear. Source material: blood. This sequence originates from a woman aged 25-40 years with Graves' hyperthyroidism. Here the CDR3 DNA reads TGTGCCAGCAGTGACCCCAGAGAAGAGACCCAGTACTTC. This sequence encodes CASSDPREETQYF.